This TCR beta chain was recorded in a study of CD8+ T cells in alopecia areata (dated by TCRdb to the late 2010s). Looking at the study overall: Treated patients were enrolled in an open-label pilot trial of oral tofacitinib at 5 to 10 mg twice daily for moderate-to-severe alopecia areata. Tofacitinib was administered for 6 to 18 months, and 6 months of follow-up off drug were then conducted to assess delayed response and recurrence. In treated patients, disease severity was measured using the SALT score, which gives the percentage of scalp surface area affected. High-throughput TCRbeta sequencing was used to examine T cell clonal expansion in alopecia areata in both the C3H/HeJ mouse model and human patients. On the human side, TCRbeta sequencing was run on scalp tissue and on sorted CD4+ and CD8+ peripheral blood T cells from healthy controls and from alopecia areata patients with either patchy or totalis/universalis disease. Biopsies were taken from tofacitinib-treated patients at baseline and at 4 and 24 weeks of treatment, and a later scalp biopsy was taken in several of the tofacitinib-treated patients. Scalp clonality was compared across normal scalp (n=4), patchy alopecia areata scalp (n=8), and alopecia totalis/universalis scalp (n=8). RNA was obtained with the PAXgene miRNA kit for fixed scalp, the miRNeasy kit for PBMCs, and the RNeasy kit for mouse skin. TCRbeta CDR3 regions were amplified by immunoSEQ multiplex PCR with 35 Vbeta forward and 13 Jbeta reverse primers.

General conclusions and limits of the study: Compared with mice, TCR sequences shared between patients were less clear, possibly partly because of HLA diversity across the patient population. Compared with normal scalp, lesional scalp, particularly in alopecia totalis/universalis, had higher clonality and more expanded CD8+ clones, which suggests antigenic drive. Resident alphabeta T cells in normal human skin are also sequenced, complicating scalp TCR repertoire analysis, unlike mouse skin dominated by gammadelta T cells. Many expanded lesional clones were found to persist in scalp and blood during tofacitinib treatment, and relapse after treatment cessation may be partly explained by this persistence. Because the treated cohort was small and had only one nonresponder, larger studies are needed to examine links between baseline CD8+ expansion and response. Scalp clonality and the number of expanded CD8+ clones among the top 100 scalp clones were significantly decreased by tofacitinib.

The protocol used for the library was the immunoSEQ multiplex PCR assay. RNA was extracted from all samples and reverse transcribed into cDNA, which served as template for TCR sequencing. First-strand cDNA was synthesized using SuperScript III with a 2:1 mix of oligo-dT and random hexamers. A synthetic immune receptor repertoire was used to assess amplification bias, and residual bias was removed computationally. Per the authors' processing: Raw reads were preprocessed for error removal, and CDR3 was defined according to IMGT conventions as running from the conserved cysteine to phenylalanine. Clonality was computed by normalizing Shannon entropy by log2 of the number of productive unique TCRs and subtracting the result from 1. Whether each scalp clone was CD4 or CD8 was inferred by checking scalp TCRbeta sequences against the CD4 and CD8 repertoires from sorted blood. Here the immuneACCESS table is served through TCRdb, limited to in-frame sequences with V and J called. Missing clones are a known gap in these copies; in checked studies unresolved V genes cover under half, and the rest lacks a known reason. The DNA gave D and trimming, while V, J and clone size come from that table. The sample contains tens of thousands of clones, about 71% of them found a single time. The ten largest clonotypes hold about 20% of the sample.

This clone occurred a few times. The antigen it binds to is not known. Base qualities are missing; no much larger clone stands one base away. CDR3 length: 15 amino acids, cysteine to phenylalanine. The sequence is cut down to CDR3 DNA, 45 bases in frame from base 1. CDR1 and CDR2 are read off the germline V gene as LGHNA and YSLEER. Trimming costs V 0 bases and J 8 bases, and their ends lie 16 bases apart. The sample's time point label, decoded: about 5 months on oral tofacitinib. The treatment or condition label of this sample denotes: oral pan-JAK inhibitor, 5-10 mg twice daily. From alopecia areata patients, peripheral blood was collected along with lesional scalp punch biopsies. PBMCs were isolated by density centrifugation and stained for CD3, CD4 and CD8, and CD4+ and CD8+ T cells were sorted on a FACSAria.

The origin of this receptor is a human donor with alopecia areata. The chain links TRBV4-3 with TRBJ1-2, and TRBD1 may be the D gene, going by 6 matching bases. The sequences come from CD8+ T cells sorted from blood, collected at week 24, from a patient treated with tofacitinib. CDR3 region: CASSQDLTGLLGYTF. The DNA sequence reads TGCGCCAGCAGCCAAGATCTTACAGGGTTGTTGGGCTACACCTTC.